This T cell receptor (beta chain) originates from a study of Ad26.COV2.S vaccination and SARS-CoV-2 variants. Germline lookup yields CDR1 SEHNR and CDR2 FQNEAQ (reference sequence). The V end was cut by 0 bases, the J end by 3 bases, with 15 bases between. The CDR3 covers 16 residues. Measured with immunoSEQ multiplex PCR; TCRdb has only the in-frame clones, and not every one. The sample carries about 240,000 clones, roughly 90% recorded once. Noted treatment: some 20 received Ad26.COV2.S at low or high dose, single or two shots; 5 received placebo; per-sample allocation not given. Sample collection was performed on day 63 after the first vaccine or placebo injection. A few counts support this clone.

The rearrangement uses TRBV7-9 and TRBJ2-7; possibly TRBD2 for D (6 bases). The sequences come from peripheral blood, collected in a trial of Ad26.COV2.S vaccine versus placebo. The receptor comes from a person aged 18-60 years who received the Ad26.COV2.S COVID-19 vaccine or a placebo. Here the CDR3 reads CASSLALTGEVYEQYF. The CDR3 nucleotides are TGTGCCAGCAGCTTAGCGCTTACGGGAGAGGTCTACGAGCAGTACTTC.